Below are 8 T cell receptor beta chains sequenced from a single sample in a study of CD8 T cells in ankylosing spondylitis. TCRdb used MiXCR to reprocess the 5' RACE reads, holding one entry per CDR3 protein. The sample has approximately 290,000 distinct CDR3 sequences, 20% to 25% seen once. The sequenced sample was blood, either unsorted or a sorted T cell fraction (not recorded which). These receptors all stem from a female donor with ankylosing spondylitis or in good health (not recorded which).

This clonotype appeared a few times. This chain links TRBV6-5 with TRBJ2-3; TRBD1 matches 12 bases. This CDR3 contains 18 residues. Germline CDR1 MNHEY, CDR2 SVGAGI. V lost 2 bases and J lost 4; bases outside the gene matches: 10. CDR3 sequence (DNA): TGTGCCAGCAGTTACGGGGGGACAGGGGGCGTAAGAGCAGATACGCAGTATTTT. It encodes CASSYGGTGGVRADTQYF.

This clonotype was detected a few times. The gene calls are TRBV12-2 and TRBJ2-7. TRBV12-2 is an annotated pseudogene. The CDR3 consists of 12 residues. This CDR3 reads CASRCLSYEQYF. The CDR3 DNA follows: TGTGCAAGTCGCTGCCTGTCCTACGAGCAGTACTTC.

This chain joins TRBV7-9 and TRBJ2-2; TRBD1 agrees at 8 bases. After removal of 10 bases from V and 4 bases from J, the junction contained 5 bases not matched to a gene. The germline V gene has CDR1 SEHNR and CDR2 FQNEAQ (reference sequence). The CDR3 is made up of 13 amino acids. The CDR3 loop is CAIPDRATGELFF. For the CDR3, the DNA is TGTGCCATCCCGGACAGGGCCACCGGGGAGCTGTTTTTT.

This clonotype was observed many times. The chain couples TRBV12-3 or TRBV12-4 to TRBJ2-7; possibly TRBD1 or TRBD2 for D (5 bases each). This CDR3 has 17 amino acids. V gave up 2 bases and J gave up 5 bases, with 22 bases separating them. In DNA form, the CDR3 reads TGTGCCAGCAGTTTATCCCGGGGCTCTACCGCGGGCGACGAGCAGTACTTC. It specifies CASSLSRGSTAGDEQYF.

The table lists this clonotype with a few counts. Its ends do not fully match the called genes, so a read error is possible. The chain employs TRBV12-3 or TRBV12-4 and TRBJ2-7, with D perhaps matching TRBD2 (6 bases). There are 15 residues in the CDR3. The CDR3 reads CASRLGTSANYEQYF. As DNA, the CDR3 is TGTGCCAGCAGATTAGGGACTTCGGCGAACTACGAGCAGTACTTC.

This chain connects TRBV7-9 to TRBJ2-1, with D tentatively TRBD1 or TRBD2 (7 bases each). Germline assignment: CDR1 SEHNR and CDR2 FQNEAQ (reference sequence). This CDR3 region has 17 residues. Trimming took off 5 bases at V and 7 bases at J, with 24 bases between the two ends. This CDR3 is CASSHPGGGAVRNEQFF. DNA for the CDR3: TGTGCCAGCAGCCATCCAGGGGGGGGAGCCGTCAGGAATGAGCAGTTCTTC.

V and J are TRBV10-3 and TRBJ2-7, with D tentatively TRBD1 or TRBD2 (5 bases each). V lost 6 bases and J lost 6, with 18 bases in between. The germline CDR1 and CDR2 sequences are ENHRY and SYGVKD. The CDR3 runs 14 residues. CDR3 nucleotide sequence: TGTGCCATCAGGACCGGGACGCCTGTAGGCGAGCAGTACTTC. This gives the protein CAIRTGTPVGEQYF.

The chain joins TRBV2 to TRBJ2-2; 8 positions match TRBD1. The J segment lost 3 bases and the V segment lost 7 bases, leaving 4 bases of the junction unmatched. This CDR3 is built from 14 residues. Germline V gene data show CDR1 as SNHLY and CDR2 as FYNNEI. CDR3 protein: CASNGQGDTGELFF. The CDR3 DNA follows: TGTGCCAGCAACGGACAGGGTGACACCGGGGAGCTGTTTTTT.